The present T cell receptor beta chain was sequenced within a study of cytomegalovirus exposure and HLA in healthy donors. The study, taken as a whole, reports: Later analysis identified a missense DCLRE1C variant that was linked to TCR beta V- and J-gene trimming. Researchers left out some V segments, among them TRBV6-2 and TRBV6-3, as indistinguishable.

A single count supports this clone. Its antigen is not known. The primer mix had 60 Vbeta and 13 Jbeta primers. Clones were read by immunoSEQ multiplex PCR, and TCRdb kept only the in-frame ones, dropping some. Here the sample spans 100,000 or so clones, around 79% being singletons. The CDR3 covers 14 residues. Trimming stripped 3 bases from V and 5 bases from J, with 10 bases between. Germline V CDR1 and CDR2: SGHVS, FQNEAQ. The sequence was collected from a male donor in good health and CMV-seropositive. This chain joins TRBV7-8 and TRBJ1-4, with D unclear. The specimen was PBMCs. The CDR3, as DNA: TGTGCCAGCAGCTTGGGCAGGCGAAATGAAAAACTGTTTTTT. It yields the protein CASSLGRRNEKLFF. Full variable domain (missing parts from reference TRBV7-8 and TRBJ1-4): GAGVSQSPRYKVAKRGQDVALRCDPISGHVSLFWYQQALGQGPEFLTYFQNEAQLDKSGLPSDRFFAERPEGSVSTLKIQRTQQEDSAVYLCASSLGRRNEKLFFGSGTQLSVL.